What follows are 21 T cell receptor beta chains derived from one specimen sequenced in a study of CD8+CD57+ T cells in acquired aplastic anemia. Researchers used genomic DNA as the template to profile TCR beta VDJ and CDR3. TCRdb itself ran the reads through MiXCR, one entry per CDR3 protein. The table records about 160,000 distinct CDR3 sequences, over 55% of them present only once. Patients chosen for sequencing had CD8+CD57+ cells that had expanded, as shown by flow cytometry. The sequenced sample consisted of sorted CD4+, CD8+, or CD8+CD57+ T cells (not recorded which) from PBMCs. The receptors here all came from a human donor with aplastic anemia.

V gene TRBV10-3 combines with J gene TRBJ2-1, with TRBD2 matching 10 bases. Trimming cost V 2 bases and J 4 bases; bases outside gene matches: 2. Germline V CDR1 and CDR2: ENHRY, SYGVKD. The CDR3 runs 15 residues. Here the CDR3 DNA reads TGTGCCATCAGTGAGGCTAGCGGGGGATACAATGAGCAGTTCTTC. Amino acid sequence: CAISEASGGYNEQFF.

This clonotype occurred once. The chain uses TRBV11-2 and TRBJ1-6; no reliable D call. Germline V lookup: CDR1 SGHAT, CDR2 FQNNGV. The CDR3 spans 13 residues. Trimming removed 5 bases from V and 7 bases from J, with 9 bases in between. For the CDR3, the DNA is TGTGCCAGCAGCCATACAGAGAATTCACCCCTCCACTTT. This translates into CASSHTENSPLHF.

In its sample, this clonotype was seen once. The CDR3 protein is CASSLAPGDEQFF. Written as DNA, the CDR3 is TGCGCCAGCAGCTTGGCCCCAGGGGATGAGCAGTTCTTC. The chain couples TRBV5-1 to TRBJ2-1, with D tentatively TRBD1 (6 bases). Germline assignment: CDR1 SGHRS and CDR2 YFSETQ. V lost 0 bases and J lost 8, with 9 bases in between. The CDR3 has 13 amino acids.

V and J are TRBV24-1 and TRBJ2-1; possibly TRBD2 for D (5 bases). There are 13 residues in the CDR3. Germline lookup yields CDR1 KGHDR and CDR2 SFDVKD. V shed 5 bases and J shed 6 bases, with 10 bases lying between them. CDR3 in amino acids: CATSGVGGNEQFF. The CDR3 DNA sequence: TGTGCCACCAGTGGCGTCGGAGGCAATGAGCAGTTCTTC.

This clonotype has only a few counts. The CDR3 loop reads CASSLSPGTDEQYF. Written as DNA, the CDR3 is TGTGCCAGCAGCTTATCACCAGGGACGGACGAGCAGTACTTC. This chain uses TRBV7-6 with TRBJ2-7; the D call may be TRBD1 or TRBD2 (5 bases each). V lost 2 bases, J lost 5 bases, and 13 bases lay in between. CDR1 and CDR2 (germline): SGHVS, FNYEAQ. CDR3 length: 14 residues. The whole variable domain, filled in from reference TRBV7-6 and TRBJ2-7, reads GAGVSQSPRYKVTKRGQDVALRCDPISGHVSLYWYRQALGQGPEFLTYFNYEAQQDKSGLPNDRFSAERPEGSISTLTIQRTEQRDSAMYRCASSLSPGTDEQYFGPGTRLTVT.

This rearrangement joins TRBV19 to TRBJ2-7; 8 nucleotides line up with TRBD1. Germline V CDR1 and CDR2: LNHDA, SQIVND (reference sequence). The CDR3 totals 15 residues. The V gene end was trimmed by 10 bases and the J gene end by 7 bases; junction bases not matched to a gene: 18. CDR3 nucleotide sequence: TGTGCCACCTCGGGCGAGACAGGGGTTCTACGGGAGCAGTACTTC. This codes for CATSGETGVLREQYF.

The V call is TRBV24-1, the J call TRBJ2-7; 11 bases agree with TRBD1. The CDR3 is 16 amino acids. Germline trimming cut 1 base from V and 3 bases from J; bases unmatched to any gene: 4. Germline loops: CDR1 KGHDR, CDR2 SFDVKD. The CDR3 DNA follows: TGTGCCACCAGTGATTTAGGGACAGGGGGACTCTACGAGCAGTACTTC. Residues: CATSDLGTGGLYEQYF.

The chain carries TRBV7-4 and TRBJ1-6, with D possibly matching TRBD1 (6 bases). Germline V gene lookup returns CDR1 SGHVT and CDR2 SQSDAQ. V dropped 5 bases and J dropped 6 bases, with 17 bases sitting between them. The CDR3 is 16 amino acids. The CDR3 loop reads CASSLVRGAPNSPLHF. The CDR3 coding sequence is TGTGCCAGCAGCCTCGTTCGGGGGGCTCCTAATTCACCCCTCCACTTT.

The gene calls are TRBV9 and TRBJ1-1, with a weak D call TRBD1 (6 bases). The germline gives CDR1 SGDLS, CDR2 YYNGEE. V was pared by 3 bases and J by 5 bases, with 17 bases between. The CDR3 runs to 15 residues. The CDR3 reads CASSANTGLGTEAFF. The CDR3 DNA is TGTGCCAGCAGCGCCAACACAGGGCTTGGGACTGAAGCTTTCTTT.

The V and J genes are TRBV11-2 and TRBJ2-2; D is possibly TRBD2 (5 bases). V was pared by 2 bases and J by 7 bases, with 17 bases between. CDR3 length: 16 amino acids. Germline-derived CDR1 and CDR2 are SGHAT and FQNNGV. CDR3: CASSLMGVEVSGELFF. The CDR3 bases are TGTGCCAGCAGCTTAATGGGAGTTGAAGTCAGCGGGGAGCTGTTTTTT.

This rearrangement joins TRBV7-2 to TRBJ2-3; D gene uncertain. There are 15 residues in the CDR3. Germline CDR1 and CDR2: SGHTA and FQGNSA. Trimming took 5 bases from V and 1 from J, leaving 13 bases between them. CDR3 sequence (DNA): TGTGCCAGCAGCCTAGGGTTTTACGGCACAGATACGCAGTATTTT. Its protein is CASSLGFYGTDTQYF.

Notes on this clonotype: A junction end diverges from the germline sequence, so it may reflect a read error. The chain employs TRBV25-1 and TRBJ1-1; no clear D. CDR1 and CDR2 from the germline V gene are MGHDK and SYGVNS. CDR3 length: 14 amino acids. CDR3 coding DNA: TGTGCCAGCAGTGGCCGGACGGTGAACGCTGAAGCTTTCTTT. Translation: CASSGRTVNAEAFF.

About this clonotype itself: Since the CDR3 does not end with the conserved phenylalanine or tryptophan, this likely comes from a read error. The genes are TRBV7-3 and TRBJ2-2, with 9 nucleotides matching TRBD1. CDR3 length equals 15 residues. Germline CDR1 is SGHTA and CDR2 is FQGTGA. The CDR3 here is CASSQRDRDTGELFS. DNA for the CDR3: TGCGCCAGCAGCCAAAGGGACAGGGACACCGGGGAGCTGTTTTCT.

The genes are TRBV19 and TRBJ1-1; 9 bases fit TRBD1. V dropped 6 bases and J dropped 0; count of bases not matched to a gene: 11. The CDR3 consists of 17 residues. Germline values: CDR1 LNHDA, CDR2 SQIVND (reference sequence). The CDR3 is CASSRRQGVGVNTEAFF. Here the CDR3 DNA reads TGTGCCAGTAGCCGAAGACAGGGGGTAGGAGTGAACACTGAAGCTTTCTTT. Using reference TRBV19 and TRBJ1-1 for the parts outside the CDR3, the full variable domain is DGGITQSPKYLFRKEGQNVTLSCEQNLNHDAMYWYRQDPGQGLRLIYYSQIVNDFQKGDIAEGYSVSREKKESFPLTVTSAQKNPTAFYLCASSRRQGVGVNTEAFFGQGTRLTVV.

This chain links TRBV7-9 with TRBJ2-7; possibly TRBD1 or TRBD2 for D (5 bases each). The V end lost 6 bases, the J end lost 3 bases, and 18 bases lay between the germline ends. Germline V gene lookup returns CDR1 SEHNR and CDR2 FQNEAQ (reference sequence). This CDR3 is built from 15 residues. The CDR3 DNA reads as TGTGCCAGCAGTGACCCCTGGGGCGGAGGCTACGAGCAGTACTTC. Protein: CASSDPWGGGYEQYF.

The rearrangement joins TRBV7-3 to TRBJ1-2; possible D gene TRBD1, 6 bases. Trimming removed 5 bases from V and 6 bases from J, with 13 bases in between. Germline V CDR1 and CDR2: SGHTA, FQGTGA. The CDR3 runs 13 residues. The CDR3 sequence is CASSPAGGNGYTF. In DNA form, the CDR3 reads TGTGCCAGCAGCCCCGCTGGGGGCAATGGCTACACCTTC.

The chain is built from TRBV20-1 and TRBJ1-2; unclear D gene. Germline CDR1 DFQATT, CDR2 SNEGSKA (reference sequence). Deletions cut 1 base from V and 2 bases from J, with 8 bases between. This CDR3 contains 13 residues. The CDR3 loop is CSARGPGNYGYTF. The DNA of the CDR3 is TGCAGTGCTAGAGGCCCGGGAAACTATGGCTACACCTTC.

The chain couples TRBV7-9 to TRBJ1-6; D gene ambiguous. V was trimmed by 3 bases and J by 9 bases, leaving 3 bases between them. There are 11 residues in the CDR3. Germline assignment: CDR1 SEHNR and CDR2 FQNEAQ (reference sequence). The CDR3 loop reads CASSFSSPLHF. CDR3 sequence (DNA): TGTGCCAGCAGCTTTAGTTCACCCCTCCACTTT.

A word on this clonotype: Since no conserved phenylalanine or tryptophan closes the CDR3, a read error is the likely cause. The chain has TRBV20-1 and TRBJ2-5; TRBD2 is a possible D gene (6 bases). CDR1 and CDR2 (germline): DFQATT, SNEGSKA (reference sequence). This CDR3 spans 14 amino acids. Trimming cost V 5 bases and J 4 bases, with 17 bases left between them. Written as DNA, the CDR3 is TGCAGTGCTCGTGCCGGGAGTAAGGGAGAGACCCAGTACCTC. Protein: CSARAGSKGETQYL.

This clonotype was seen many times. This rearrangement joins TRBV20-1 to TRBJ1-2, with D possibly matching TRBD1 (5 bases). The V gene's germline CDR1 is DFQATT and CDR2 SNEGSKA (reference sequence). The V end was cut by 6 bases, the J end by 6 bases, with 17 bases between. This CDR3 comprises 13 residues. CDR3 DNA sequence: TGCAGTGCGTCTCCGGGACTATCAAATGGCTACACCTTC. Translating it yields CSASPGLSNGYTF.

The rearrangement uses TRBV9 and TRBJ2-5; 8 bases line up with TRBD2. From germline, CDR1 is SGDLS and CDR2 YYNGEE. This CDR3 is 13 amino acids long. The trim removed 4 bases at V and 3 bases at J, leaving 2 bases unmatched. The CDR3 sequence: CASSFSGEETQYF. DNA for the CDR3: TGTGCCAGCAGCTTTAGCGGGGAAGAGACCCAGTACTTC.